This T cell receptor (beta chain) stems from a study of T cells after yellow fever vaccination. About the research overall: Those fractions that held only low numbers of cells were prepared using the SMART-Seq v4 Ultra Low Input RNA kit.

CDR1 and CDR2 from the germline V gene are SGHAT and FQDESV (reference sequence). V shed 5 bases, J shed 8 bases, and the junction held 7 bases outside the gene matches. This CDR3 comprises 14 residues. It was through 5'RACE template switching that TCR cDNA was made, with a universal primer site and UMIs added. TCRdb processed the 5' RACE reads anew with MiXCR; each CDR3 protein has one entry. This sample has fewer than 650,000 distinct CDR3 sequences, with less than 25% found just once. Study-level points and caveats: Faster peaking, at day 5 versus 15, marked a secondary response that was weaker.

In this sample, this clonotype turned up a few times. Its antigen is unknown. Sample: PBMCs, taken about 21 days after the first yellow fever vaccination. This chain links TRBV11-1 with TRBJ1-1, with TRBD1 matching over 11 bases. The sequence derives from a man aged 18 to 30 who received the YFV17D yellow fever vaccine. CDR3 sequence reads: CASSPGQGAPEAFF. DNA for the CDR3: TGTGCCAGCAGCCCCGGACAGGGGGCTCCCGAAGCTTTCTTT.